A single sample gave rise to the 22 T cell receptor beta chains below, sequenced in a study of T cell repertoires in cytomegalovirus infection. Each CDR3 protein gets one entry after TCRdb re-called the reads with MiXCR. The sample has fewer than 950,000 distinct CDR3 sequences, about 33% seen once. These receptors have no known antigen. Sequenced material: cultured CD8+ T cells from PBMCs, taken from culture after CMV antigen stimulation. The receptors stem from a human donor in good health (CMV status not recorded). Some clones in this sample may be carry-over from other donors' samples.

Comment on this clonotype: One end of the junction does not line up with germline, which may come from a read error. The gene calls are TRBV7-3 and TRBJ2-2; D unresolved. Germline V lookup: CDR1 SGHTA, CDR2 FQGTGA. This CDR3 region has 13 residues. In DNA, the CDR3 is TGTGCCAGCAGCTTTCGGAACATCGGGGAGCTGTTTTTT. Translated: CASSFRNIGELFF. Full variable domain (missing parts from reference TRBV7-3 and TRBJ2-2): GAGVSQTPSNKVTEKGKYVELRCDPISGHTALYWYRQSLGQGPEFLIYFQGTGAADDSGLPNDRFFAVRPEGSVSTLKIQRTERGDSAVYLCASSFRNIGELFFGEGSRLTVL.

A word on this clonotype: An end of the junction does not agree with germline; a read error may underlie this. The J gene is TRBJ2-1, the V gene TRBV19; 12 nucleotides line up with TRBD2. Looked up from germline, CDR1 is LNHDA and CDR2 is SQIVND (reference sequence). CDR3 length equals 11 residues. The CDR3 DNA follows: TGTGCCTGTAGACTAGCGGGGGTGTTGTTCTTC. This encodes CACRLAGVLFF.

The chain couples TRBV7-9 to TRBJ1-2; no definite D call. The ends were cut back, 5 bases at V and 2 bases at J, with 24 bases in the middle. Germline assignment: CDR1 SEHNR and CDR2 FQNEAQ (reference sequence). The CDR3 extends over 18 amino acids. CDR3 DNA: TGTGCCAGCAGCGGACCGGAGAGGAGGACGTACGGAAACTATGGCTACACCTTC. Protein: CASSGPERRTYGNYGYTF.

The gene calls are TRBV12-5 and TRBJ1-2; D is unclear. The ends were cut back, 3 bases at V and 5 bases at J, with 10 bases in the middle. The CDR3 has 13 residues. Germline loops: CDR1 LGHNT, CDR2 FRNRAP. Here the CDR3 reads CASGLGEKYGYTF. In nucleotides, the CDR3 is TGTGCTAGTGGTTTAGGAGAAAAATATGGCTACACCTTC.

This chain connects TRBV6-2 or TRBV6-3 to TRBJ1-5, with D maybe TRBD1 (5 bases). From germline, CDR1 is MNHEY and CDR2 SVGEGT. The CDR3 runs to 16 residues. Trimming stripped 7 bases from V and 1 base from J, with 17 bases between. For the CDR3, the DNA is TGTGCCAGCATCCCTGGACCCTGGGGCAGCAATCAGCCCCAGCATTTT. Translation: CASIPGPWGSNQPQHF.

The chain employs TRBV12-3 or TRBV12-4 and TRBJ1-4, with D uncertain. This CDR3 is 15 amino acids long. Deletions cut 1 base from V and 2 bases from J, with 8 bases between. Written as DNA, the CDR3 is TGTGCCAGCAGTTTAGTGGCACGGACTAATGAAAAACTGTTTTTT. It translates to CASSLVARTNEKLFF.

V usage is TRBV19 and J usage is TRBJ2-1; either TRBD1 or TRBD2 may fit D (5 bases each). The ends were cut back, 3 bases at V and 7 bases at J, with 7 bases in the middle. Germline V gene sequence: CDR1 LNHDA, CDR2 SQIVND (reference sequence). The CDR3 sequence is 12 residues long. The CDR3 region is CASSIEGNEQFF. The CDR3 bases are TGTGCCAGTAGTATCGAGGGGAATGAGCAGTTCTTC.

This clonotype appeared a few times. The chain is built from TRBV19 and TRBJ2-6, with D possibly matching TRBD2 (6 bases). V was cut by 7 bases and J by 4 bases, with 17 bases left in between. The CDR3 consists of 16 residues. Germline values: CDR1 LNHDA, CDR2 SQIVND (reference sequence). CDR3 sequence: CASNLLGGGGANVLTF. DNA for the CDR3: TGTGCCAGTAACCTTTTGGGGGGAGGCGGGGCCAACGTCCTGACTTTC. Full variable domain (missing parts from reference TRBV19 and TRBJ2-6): DGGITQSPKYLFRKEGQNVTLSCEQNLNHDAMYWYRQDPGQGLRLIYYSQIVNDFQKGDIAEGYSVSREKKESFPLTVTSAQKNPTAFYLCASNLLGGGGANVLTFGAGSRLTVL.

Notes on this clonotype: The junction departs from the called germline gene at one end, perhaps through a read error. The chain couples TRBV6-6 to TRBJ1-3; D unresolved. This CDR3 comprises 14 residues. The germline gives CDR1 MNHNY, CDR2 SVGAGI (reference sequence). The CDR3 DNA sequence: TGTGCCAACAGTTACCGACCCTCTGGAAACACCATATATTTT. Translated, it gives CANSYRPSGNTIYF.

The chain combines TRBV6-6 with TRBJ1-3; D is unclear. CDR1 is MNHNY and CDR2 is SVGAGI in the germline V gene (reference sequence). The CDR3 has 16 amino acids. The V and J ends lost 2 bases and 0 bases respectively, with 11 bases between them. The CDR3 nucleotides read TGTGCCAGCAGTTACGTCCGGGCCCCCTCTGGAAACACCATATATTTT. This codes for CASSYVRAPSGNTIYF.

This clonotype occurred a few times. CDR3 nucleotide sequence: TGTGCCAGCAGTGAAGCGCTTCGGGAGAGCTCTGGAAACACCATATATTTT. This gives the protein CASSEALRESSGNTIYF. V is TRBV6-1 and J is TRBJ1-3; D is undetermined. Trimming took off 0 bases at V and 0 bases at J, with 12 bases between the two ends. The CDR3 sequence is 17 residues long. The V gene's germline CDR1 is MNHNS and CDR2 SASEGT.

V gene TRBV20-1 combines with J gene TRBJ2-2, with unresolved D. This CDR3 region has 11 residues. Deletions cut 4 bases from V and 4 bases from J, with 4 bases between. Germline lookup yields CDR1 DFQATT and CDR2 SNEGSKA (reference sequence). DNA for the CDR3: TGCAGTGCTAAGAGCACCGGGGAGCTGTTTTTT. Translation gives CSAKSTGELFF.

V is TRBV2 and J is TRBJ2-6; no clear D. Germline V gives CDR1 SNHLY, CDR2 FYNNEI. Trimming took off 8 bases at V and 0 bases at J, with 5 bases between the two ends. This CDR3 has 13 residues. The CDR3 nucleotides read TGTGCCAGCTTTAACTCTGGGGCCAACGTCCTGACTTTC. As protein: CASFNSGANVLTF.

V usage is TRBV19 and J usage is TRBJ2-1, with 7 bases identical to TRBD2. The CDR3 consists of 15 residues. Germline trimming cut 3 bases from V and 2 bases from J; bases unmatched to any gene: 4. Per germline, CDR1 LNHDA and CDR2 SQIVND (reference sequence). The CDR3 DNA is TGTGCCAGTAGTATCTCGCTAGCGGCCTACAATGAGCAGTTCTTC. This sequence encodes CASSISLAAYNEQFF. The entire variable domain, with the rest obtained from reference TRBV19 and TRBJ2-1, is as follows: DGGITQSPKYLFRKEGQNVTLSCEQNLNHDAMYWYRQDPGQGLRLIYYSQIVNDFQKGDIAEGYSVSREKKESFPLTVTSAQKNPTAFYLCASSISLAAYNEQFFGPGTRLTVL.

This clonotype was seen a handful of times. The CDR3 DNA sequence: TGTGCCAGCAGCCCCAGAGGGACAGGAGGTTCGAGAGAGGGCTACACCTTC. It codes for CASSPRGTGGSREGYTF. The J gene is TRBJ1-2, the V gene TRBV7-8; 8 nucleotides line up with TRBD1. The CDR3 length is 17 residues. From germline, CDR1 is SGHVS and CDR2 FQNEAQ. V shed 5 bases and J 8 bases; nucleotides not matched to a gene: 19. The full variable domain, rest sourced from reference TRBV7-8 and TRBJ1-2, is GAGVSQSPRYKVAKRGQDVALRCDPISGHVSLFWYQQALGQGPEFLTYFQNEAQLDKSGLPSDRFFAERPEGSVSTLKIQRTQQEDSAVYLCASSPRGTGGSREGYTFGSGTRLTVV.

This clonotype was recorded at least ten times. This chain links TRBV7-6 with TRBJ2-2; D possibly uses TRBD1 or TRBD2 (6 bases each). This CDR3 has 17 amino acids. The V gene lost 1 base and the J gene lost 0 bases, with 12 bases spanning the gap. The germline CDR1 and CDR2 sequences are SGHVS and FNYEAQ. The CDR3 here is CASSLEGGQANTGELFF. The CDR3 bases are TGTGCCAGCAGCTTAGAGGGGGGCCAGGCGAACACCGGGGAGCTGTTTTTT.

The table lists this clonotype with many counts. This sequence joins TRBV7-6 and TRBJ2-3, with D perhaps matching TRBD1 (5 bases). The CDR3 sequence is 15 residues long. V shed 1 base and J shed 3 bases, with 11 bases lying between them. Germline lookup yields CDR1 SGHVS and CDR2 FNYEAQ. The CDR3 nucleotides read TGTGCCAGCAGCTTAGGACAGCGCCTAACAGATACGCAGTATTTT. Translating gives CASSLGQRLTDTQYF.

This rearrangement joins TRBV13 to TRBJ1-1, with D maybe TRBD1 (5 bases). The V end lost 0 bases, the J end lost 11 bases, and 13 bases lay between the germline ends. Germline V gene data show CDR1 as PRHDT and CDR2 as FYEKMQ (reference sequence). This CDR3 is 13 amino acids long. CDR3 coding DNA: TGTGCCAGCAGCTTAGGTAGGGGAATATTCGCTTTCTTT. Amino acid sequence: CASSLGRGIFAFF. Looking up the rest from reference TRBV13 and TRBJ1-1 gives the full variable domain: AAGVIQSPRHLIKEKRETATLKCYPIPRHDTVYWYQQGPGQDPQFLISFYEKMQSDKGSIPDRFSAQQFSDYHSELNMSSLELGDSALYFCASSLGRGIFAFFGQGTRLTVV.

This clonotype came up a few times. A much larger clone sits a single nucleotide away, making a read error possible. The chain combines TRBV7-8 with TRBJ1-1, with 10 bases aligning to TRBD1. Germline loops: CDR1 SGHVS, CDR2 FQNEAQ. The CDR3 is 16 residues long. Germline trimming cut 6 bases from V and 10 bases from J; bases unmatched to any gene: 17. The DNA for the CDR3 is TGTGCCAGCAGGATTACGAGCGAGGGACAGGGGACACCAGCTTTCTTT. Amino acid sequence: CASRITSEGQGTPAFF.

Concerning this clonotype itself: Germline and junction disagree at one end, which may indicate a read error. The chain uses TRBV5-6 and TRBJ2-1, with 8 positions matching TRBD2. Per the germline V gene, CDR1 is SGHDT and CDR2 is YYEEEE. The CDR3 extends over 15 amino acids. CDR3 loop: CVSTNGTSGYNEQFF. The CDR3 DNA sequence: TGTGTCAGCACCAACGGCACTAGCGGCTATAATGAGCAGTTCTTC.

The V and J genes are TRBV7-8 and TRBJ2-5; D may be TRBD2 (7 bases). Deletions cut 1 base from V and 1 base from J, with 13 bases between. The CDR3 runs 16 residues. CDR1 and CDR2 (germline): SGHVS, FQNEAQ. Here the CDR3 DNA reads TGTGCCAGCAGCTTAGGCGAGGGGGGGATCCAAGAGACCCAGTACTTC. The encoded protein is CASSLGEGGIQETQYF.

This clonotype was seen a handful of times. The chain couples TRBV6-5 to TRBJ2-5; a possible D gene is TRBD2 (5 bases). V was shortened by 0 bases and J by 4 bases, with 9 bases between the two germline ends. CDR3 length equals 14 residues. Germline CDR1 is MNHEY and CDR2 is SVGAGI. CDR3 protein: CASSYSGVGETQYF. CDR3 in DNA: TGTGCCAGCAGTTACTCCGGGGTAGGAGAGACCCAGTACTTC.